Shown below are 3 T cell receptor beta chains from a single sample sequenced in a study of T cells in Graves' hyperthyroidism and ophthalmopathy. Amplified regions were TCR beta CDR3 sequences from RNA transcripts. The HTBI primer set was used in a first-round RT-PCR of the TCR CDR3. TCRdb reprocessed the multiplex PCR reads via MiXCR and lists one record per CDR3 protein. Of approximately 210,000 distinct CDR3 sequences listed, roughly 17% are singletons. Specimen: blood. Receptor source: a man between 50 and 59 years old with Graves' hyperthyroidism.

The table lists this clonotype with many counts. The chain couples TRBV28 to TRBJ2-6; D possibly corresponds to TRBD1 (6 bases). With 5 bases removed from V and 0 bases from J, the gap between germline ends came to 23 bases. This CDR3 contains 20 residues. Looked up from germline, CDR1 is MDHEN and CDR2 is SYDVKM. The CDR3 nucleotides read TGTGCCAGCAGTCCACTCCCCACGGGACACCTTTTCTCTGGGGCCAACGTCCTGACTTTC. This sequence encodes CASSPLPTGHLFSGANVLTF.

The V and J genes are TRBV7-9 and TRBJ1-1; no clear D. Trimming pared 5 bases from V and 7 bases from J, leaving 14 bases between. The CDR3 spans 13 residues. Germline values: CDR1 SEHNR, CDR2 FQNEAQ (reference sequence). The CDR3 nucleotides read TGTGCCAGCAGCCCTATAGTGAACGGTGAAGCTTTCTTT. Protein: CASSPIVNGEAFF.

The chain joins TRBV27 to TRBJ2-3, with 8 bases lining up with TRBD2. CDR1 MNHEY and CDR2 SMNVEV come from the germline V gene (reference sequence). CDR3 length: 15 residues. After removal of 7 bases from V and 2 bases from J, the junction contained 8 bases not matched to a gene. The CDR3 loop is CASITLAEPTDTQYF. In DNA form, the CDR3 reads TGTGCCAGCATTACACTAGCGGAGCCCACAGATACGCAGTATTTT.